This TCR beta chain was documented in a study of T cell clonality in common variable immunodeficiency. Whole-study results and caveats: Fewer deletions and N-nucleotide insertions were reportedly seen in common variable immunodeficiency TCR beta sequences. TCRbeta clonality was increased in CVID versus healthy controls.

Concerning this clone itself: Its antigen is not known. The CDR3 end lies 3 residues beyond the end of the read and is filled in from the germline J gene.

Trimming shortened V by 6 bases and J by 4 bases, and 16 bases separated the two germline ends. Germline CDR1 KGHSH, CDR2 LQKENI. This CDR3 contains 15 residues. The protocol was immunoSEQ multiplex PCR, while the TCRdb copy is restricted to in-frame clones and leaves out a portion. The record shows 25,000 to 35,000 clones for this sample, with no singletons present. The V call is TRBV18, the J call TRBJ1-3, with a possible D match to TRBD1 (6 bases). Sample: peripheral blood mononuclear cells. The sequence derives from a human donor with common variable immunodeficiency. The CDR3: CASSSLQGGGNTIYF. CDR3 bases read: TGTGCCAGCTCTTCACTACAGGGCGGCGGAAACACC.